This TCR beta chain is from a study of blood T cell repertoires in COVID-19. Overall study context: The origin of the acute and convalescent COVID-19 samples was the United States, Italy and Spain.

In the source study's methods: Researchers report that nucleated cell counts were estimated from reference gene primer amplification. TCRdb's table, derived via immunoSEQ multiplex PCR, lists solely in-frame clones and lacks some. V, J and clone size reflect that table, while D and trimming were determined from the DNA. The data contain around 310,000 clones, 85% to 90% of them singletons. Germline CDR1 and CDR2: SGHRS and YFSETQ. J gave up 5 bases and V 4 bases, and 4 bases lay outside the gene matches. The CDR3 covers 14 residues. The sequenced sample consisted of PBMCs or T cells enriched from blood (not recorded which). V is TRBV5-1 and J is TRBJ2-5, with 11 bases identical to TRBD2. The TCR comes from a woman in her twenties or thirties who had recovered from COVID-19. This chain's CDR3 is CASSPSGRFETQYF. The CDR3 DNA is TGCGCCAGCAGCCCTAGCGGGAGGTTTGAGACCCAGTACTTC.